This T cell receptor (beta chain) was found in a study of blood T cell repertoires in COVID-19. On the study more broadly: Acute and convalescent COVID-19 specimens originated in the United States, Italy and Spain. PBMCs, B-cell-depleted T cells, or T cells provided the cDNA or gDNA that made up the material.

The repertoire was sequenced with immunoSEQ multiplex PCR; TCRdb's copy has only in-frame clones and lacks some. Of a few hundred thousand clones listed, roughly nine tenths were seen once; the top ten hold roughly 2.3%. The CDR3 spans 16 residues. J gave up 2 bases and V 4 bases, and 7 bases lay outside the gene matches. The germline V gene encodes CDR1 SGHNT and CDR2 YYREEE (reference sequence). Those who participated ranged in age from about 18 to 89 years and resided in about two dozen US areas. The study counted Cohort 3 donors as recovered given two negative PCRs, clearance, or symptom resolution.

The receptor was derived from a young woman who had recovered from COVID-19. Source material: PBMCs or T cells enriched from blood (not recorded which). V and J are TRBV5-4 and TRBJ2-3; 10 positions match TRBD2. In DNA, the CDR3 is TGTGCCAGCAGCCCGACTAGCGGGCGCCCCACAGATACGCAGTATTTT. It encodes CASSPTSGRPTDTQYF.